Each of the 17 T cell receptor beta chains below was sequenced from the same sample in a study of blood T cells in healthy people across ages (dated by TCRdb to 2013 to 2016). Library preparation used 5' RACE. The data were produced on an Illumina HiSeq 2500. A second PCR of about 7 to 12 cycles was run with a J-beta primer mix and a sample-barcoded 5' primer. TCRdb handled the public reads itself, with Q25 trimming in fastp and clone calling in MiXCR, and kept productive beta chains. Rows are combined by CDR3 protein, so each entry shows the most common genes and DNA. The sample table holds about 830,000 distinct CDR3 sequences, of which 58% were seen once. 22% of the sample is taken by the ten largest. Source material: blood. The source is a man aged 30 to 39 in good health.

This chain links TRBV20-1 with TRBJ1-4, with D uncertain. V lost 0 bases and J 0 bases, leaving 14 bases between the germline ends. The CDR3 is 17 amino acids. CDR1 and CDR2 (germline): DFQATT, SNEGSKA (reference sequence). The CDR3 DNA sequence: TGCAGTGCTAGAGATGTTTCCGTATCTGCAACTAATGAAAAACTGTTTTTT. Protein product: CSARDVSVSATNEKLFF.

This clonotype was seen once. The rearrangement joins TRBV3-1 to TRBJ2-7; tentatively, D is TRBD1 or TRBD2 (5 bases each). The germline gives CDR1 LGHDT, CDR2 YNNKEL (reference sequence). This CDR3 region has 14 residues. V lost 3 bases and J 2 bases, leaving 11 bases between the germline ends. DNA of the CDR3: TGTGCCAGCAGCCATTCGGGGCAACCCTACGAGCAGTACTTC. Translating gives CASSHSGQPYEQYF.

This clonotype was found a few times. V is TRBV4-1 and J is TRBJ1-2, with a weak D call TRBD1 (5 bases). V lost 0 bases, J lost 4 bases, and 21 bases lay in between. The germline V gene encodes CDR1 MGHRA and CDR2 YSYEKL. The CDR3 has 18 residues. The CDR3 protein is CASSQDIRGVYTSYGYTF. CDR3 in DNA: TGCGCCAGCAGCCAAGATATTCGAGGGGTCTATACGTCCTATGGCTACACCTTC.

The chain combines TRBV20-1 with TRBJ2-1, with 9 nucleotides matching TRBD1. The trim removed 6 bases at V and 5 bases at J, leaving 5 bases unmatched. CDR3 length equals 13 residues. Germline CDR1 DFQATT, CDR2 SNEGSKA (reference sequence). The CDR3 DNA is TGCAGTGCCAGGGACAGGGCGAACAATGAGCAGTTCTTC. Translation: CSARDRANNEQFF.

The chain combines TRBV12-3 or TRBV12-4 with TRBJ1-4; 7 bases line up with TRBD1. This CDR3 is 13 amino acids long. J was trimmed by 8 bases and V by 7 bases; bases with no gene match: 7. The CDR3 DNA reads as TGTGCCAGCATGGGGCAAGGGGGCGAAAAACTGTTTTTT. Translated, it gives CASMGQGGEKLFF.

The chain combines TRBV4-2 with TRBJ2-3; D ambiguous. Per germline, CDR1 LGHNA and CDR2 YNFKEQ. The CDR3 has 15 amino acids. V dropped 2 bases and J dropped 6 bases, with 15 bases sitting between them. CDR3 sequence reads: CASSQSSRTSDTQYF. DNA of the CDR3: TGTGCCAGCAGCCAAAGCAGTAGAACCTCCGATACGCAGTATTTT.

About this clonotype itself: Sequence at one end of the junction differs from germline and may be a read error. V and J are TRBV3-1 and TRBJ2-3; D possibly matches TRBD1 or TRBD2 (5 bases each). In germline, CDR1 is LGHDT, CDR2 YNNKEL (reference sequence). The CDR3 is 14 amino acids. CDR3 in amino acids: CASGQEGSTDTQYF. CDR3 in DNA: TGTGCCAGCGGCCAAGAGGGGAGCACAGATACGCAGTATTTT.

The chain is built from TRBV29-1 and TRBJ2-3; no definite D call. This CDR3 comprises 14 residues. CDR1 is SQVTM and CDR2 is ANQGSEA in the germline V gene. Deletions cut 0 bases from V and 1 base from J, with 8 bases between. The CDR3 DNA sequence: TGCAGCGTTGAAGATGGCGGTGGCACAGATACGCAGTATTTT. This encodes CSVEDGGGTDTQYF.

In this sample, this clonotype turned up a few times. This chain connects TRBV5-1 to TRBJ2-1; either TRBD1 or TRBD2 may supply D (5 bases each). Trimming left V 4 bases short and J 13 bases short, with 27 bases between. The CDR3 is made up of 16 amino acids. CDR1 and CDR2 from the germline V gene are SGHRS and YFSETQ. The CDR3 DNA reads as TGCGCCAGCAGCCTCTCACTATCGGGACGCCAGTCCAACCAGTTCTTC. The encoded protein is CASSLSLSGRQSNQFF.

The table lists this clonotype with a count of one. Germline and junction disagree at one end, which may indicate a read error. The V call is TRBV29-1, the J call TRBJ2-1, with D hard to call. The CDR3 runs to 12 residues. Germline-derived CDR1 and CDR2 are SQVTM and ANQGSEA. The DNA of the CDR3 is TGCAGCGTTGCCGAGAACTACGATGAGCAGTTCTTC. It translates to CSVAENYDEQFF.

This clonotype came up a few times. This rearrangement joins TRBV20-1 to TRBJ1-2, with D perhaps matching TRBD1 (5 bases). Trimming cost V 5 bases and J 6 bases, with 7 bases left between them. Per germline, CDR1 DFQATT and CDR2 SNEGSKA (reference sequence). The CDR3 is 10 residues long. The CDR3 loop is CSAGGDGYTF. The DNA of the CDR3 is TGCAGTGCTGGAGGGGATGGCTACACCTTC.

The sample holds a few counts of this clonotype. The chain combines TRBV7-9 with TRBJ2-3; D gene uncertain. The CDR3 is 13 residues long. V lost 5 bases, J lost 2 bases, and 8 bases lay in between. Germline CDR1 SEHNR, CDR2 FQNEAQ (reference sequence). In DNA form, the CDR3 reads TGTGCCAGCAGCACCCAAAACACAGATACGCAGTATTTT. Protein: CASSTQNTDTQYF.

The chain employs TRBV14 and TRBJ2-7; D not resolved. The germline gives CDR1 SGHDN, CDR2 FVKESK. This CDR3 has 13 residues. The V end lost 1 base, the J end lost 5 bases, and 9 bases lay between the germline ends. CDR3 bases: TGTGCCAGCAGCCAAGTCAGGAACCACGAGCAGTACTTC. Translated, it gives CASSQVRNHEQYF.

The chain's CDR3 is CASSEYRTAKIDGYTF. DNA for the CDR3: TGTGCCAGCAGTGAATATAGGACAGCCAAGATAGATGGCTACACCTTC. The chain recombines TRBV6-1 with TRBJ1-2; D perhaps matches TRBD1 (6 bases). Per germline, CDR1 MNHNS and CDR2 SASEGT. Between the trimmed V and J ends, which lost 2 bases and 6 bases, there was a span of 19 bases. CDR3 size: 16 residues.

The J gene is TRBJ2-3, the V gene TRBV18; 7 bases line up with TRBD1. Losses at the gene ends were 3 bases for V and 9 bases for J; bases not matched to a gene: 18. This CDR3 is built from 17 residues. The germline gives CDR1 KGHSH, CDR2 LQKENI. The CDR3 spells CASSPISTGKGFGTQYF. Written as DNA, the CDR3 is TGTGCCAGCTCACCCATTTCGACAGGGAAGGGGTTTGGAACGCAGTATTTT.

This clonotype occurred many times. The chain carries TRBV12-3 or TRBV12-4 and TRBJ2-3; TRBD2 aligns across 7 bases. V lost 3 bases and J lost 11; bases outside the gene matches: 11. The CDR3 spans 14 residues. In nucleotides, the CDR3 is TGTGCCAGCAGTTTCGGGGGGACCGCAGATGTGCAGTATTTT. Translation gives CASSFGGTADVQYF.

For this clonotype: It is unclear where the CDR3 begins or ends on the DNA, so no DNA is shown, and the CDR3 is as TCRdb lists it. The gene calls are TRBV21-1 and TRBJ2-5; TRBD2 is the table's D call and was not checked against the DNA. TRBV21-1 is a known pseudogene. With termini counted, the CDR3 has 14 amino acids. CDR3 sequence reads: CASSKWAGGSEQYF.